This is a list of T cell receptor beta chains from one sample in a study of T cell responses to AZD1222 COVID-19 vaccine. Clones were sequenced by immunoSEQ multiplex PCR, and TCRdb holds only the in-frame ones, with some missing. The sample lists about 78,000 clones, over 80% seen once, with 2.9% in the top ten. The sequenced sample was peripheral blood, obtained on day 0 of AZD1222 vaccination. These receptors were collected from an adult in good health. Each CDR3 is given without its conserved first and last residue. Where a row states a size, it is once, few, many or the class of an expanded clone; other rows omit it.

TRBV12-5	-	TRBJ2-7	ASGPSPGQSPYEQY
TRBV6-5	-	TRBJ2-7	ASNEYRGLTYEQY
TRBV11-2	-	TRBJ2-1	ASSLVTGRTYNEQF
TRBV7-2	-	TRBJ2-7	ASSGDRSREQY
TRBV11-3	-	TRBJ1-1	ASSLTLLAEAF
TRBV24-1	-	TRBJ2-2	ATSDFWTGELF
TRBV6-2/TRBV6-3	-	TRBJ2-2	ASSWDRNTGELF
TRBV9	few	TRBJ1-3	ASSPTWRTASGNTIY
TRBV30	-	TRBJ1-1	AWNLGLDTEAF
TRBV18	-	TRBJ1-3	ASSMSGSGSGNTIY
TRBV18	-	TRBJ2-3	ASSPPLRGMPSTDTQY
TRBV12-3/TRBV12-4	-	TRBJ2-7	ASSYGSSYEQY
TRBV6-2/TRBV6-3	-	TRBJ1-5	ASSTTNSNQPQH
TRBV12-3/TRBV12-4	once	TRBJ1-2	ASSLEGAYGYT
TRBV29-1	-	TRBJ1-2	SATTGVYGYT
TRBV19	-	TRBJ1-1	ASTQGTNTEAF
TRBV3-1/TRBV3-2	-	TRBJ2-7	ASSPKLERAVYEQY
TRBV4-1	-	TRBJ1-2	ASSQDRAPYT
TRBV6-2/TRBV6-3	-	TRBJ2-5	ASSYTGSQETQY
TRBV5-1	-	TRBJ1-6	ASSLAGGRADNSPLH
TRBV13	-	TRBJ2-1	ASSRAGFGNEQF
TRBV7-9	-	TRBJ1-3	ASSGESGNTIY
TRBV9	-	TRBJ2-3	ASSPLAGESDTQY